These T cell receptor beta chains were read from a single sample in a study of CD8 T cells in Susac syndrome. TCRdb passed the immunoSEQ multiplex PCR reads through MiXCR, listing each CDR3 protein once. The data contain roughly 200,000 distinct CDR3 sequences, around 95% of them seen just once; the ten biggest clones take up around 0.082%. The sequencing input was CD4+ T cells from PBMCs. These TCRs come from a human donor with multiple sclerosis. Each CDR3 is given with its conserved first and last residue. The order of the fields is clone size, J gene, D gene, V gene, CDR3 DNA, CDR3 protein. The D gene is left open where the match is weak. Clone size, where shown, is once, few, many, or a class for clones that have expanded.

few TRBJ1-2 TRBD1 TRBV30 TGTGCCTGGAGTGTAGGGGGCGACTATGGCTACACCTTC CAWSVGGDYGYTF
. TRBJ1-2 . TRBV27 TGTGCCAGCAGTCCCGAAGGCAGGGGAAGAGGCTACACCTTC CASSPEGRGRGYTF
. TRBJ2-5 . TRBV5-4 TGTGCCAGCACGGGGGCCAACCAAGAGACCCAGTACTTC CASTGANQETQYF
. TRBJ2-7 . TRBV6-5 TGTGCCAGCAGTTCAGACGGTTACTCCTACGAGCAGTACTTC CASSSDGYSYEQYF
. TRBJ2-7 . TRBV15 TGTGCCACCAGCAGAGATGAAAGGTACGAGCAGTACTTC CATSRDERYEQYF
once TRBJ1-6 . TRBV12-3/TRBV12-4 TGTGCCAGCAGCCTCGGGTGGCAGTGGGATTCACCCCTCCACTTT CASSLGWQWDSPLHF
. TRBJ1-1 TRBD1 TRBV27 TGTGCCAGCAGTTTCCCTGGGACAGGTGAAGCTTTCTTT CASSFPGTGEAFF
. TRBJ1-6 TRBD1 TRBV7-9 TGTGCCAGCAGCTTAGCGGACAGGGATTCACCCCTCCACTTT CASSLADRDSPLHF
. TRBJ2-3 . TRBV4-1 TGCGCCAGCAGCCCAAAGCCCTACGGGGACACAGATACGCAGTATTTT CASSPKPYGDTDTQYF
. TRBJ2-2 . TRBV30 TGTGCCTGGAGTGTAAAGAGACGCGGTTCCGGGGAGCTGTTTTTT CAWSVKRRGSGELFF
. TRBJ2-1 . TRBV9 TGTGCCAGCAGCGTAGCGTCGGGCATGGGGCAGTTCTTC CASSVASGMGQFF
few TRBJ1-4 . TRBV7-8 TGTGCCAGCAGCTTAGTTAGTGAAAAACTGTTTTTT CASSLVSEKLFF
. TRBJ1-2 . TRBV5-4 TGTGCCAGCAGCCCGTTTAGCACCTTCATTGGCTACACCTTC CASSPFSTFIGYTF
. TRBJ1-2 TRBD1 TRBV12-3/TRBV12-4 TGTGCCAGCAGCCCGGGGACAGGGCGAGGCTACACCTTC CASSPGTGRGYTF
. TRBJ1-5 . TRBV3-1 TGTGCCAGCAGCCATAAGTCAGGGGGCAATCAGCCCCAGCATTTT CASSHKSGGNQPQHF
. TRBJ2-1 . TRBV30 TGTGCCTGGGACTTAGGGCAGAACAATGAGCAGTTCTTC CAWDLGQNNEQFF
. TRBJ1-2 . TRBV6-5 TGTGCCAGCAGTTACTCGAGAGGGGGACATGGCTACACCTTC CASSYSRGGHGYTF
. TRBJ2-3 TRBD2 TRBV29-1 TGCAGCGTTGCTGTTCTGGGGGGGGATACGCAGTATTTT CSVAVLGGDTQYF
. TRBJ2-1 . TRBV29-1 TGCAGCGTTGAGGGGACCAGTGAGGCCTACAATGAGCAGTTCTTC CSVEGTSEAYNEQFF
. TRBJ2-7 . TRBV27 TGTGCCAGCAGTCCTCCCGAGCAGTACTTC CASSPPEQYF
. TRBJ1-1 TRBD1 TRBV27 TGTGCCAGCAGGGAACAGGGGGCGAGAGAAACTGAAGCTTTCTTT CASREQGARETEAFF
. TRBJ2-5 . TRBV9 TGTGCCAGCACCCCTTTCGGGGGGCGGGAGACCCAGTACTTC CASTPFGGRETQYF
. TRBJ2-6 . TRBV5-4 TGTGCCGGATGGGCGGCTGGGGCCAACGTCCTGACTTTC CAGWAAGANVLTF
once TRBJ1-1 . TRBV30 TGTGCCTACCAGTGGGGGGACACTGAAGCTTTCTTT CAYQWGDTEAFF
. TRBJ1-6 . TRBV5-1 TGCGCCAGCAGCTTGGGGCCGACGAATTCACCCCTCCACTTT CASSLGPTNSPLHF
. TRBJ1-5 . TRBV29-1 TGCAGCGTTGGAGGGTCGAGCAATCAGCCCCAGCATTTT CSVGGSSNQPQHF
. TRBJ2-7 TRBD2 TRBV29-1 TGCAGCGTTGGGGTGACTAGCGGGGGGCCAGGAGGAGAGCAGTACTTC CSVGVTSGGPGGEQYF
. TRBJ2-3 TRBD2 TRBV29-1 TGCAGCGCCGACGCGGGGGTCCGCGGTTGGACGCAGTATTTT CSADAGVRGWTQYF
. TRBJ2-3 . TRBV18 TGTGCCAGCTCACGGGGGGAGTCCACAGATACGCAGTATTTT CASSRGESTDTQYF
once TRBJ2-1 TRBD1 TRBV10-3 TGTGCCATCAGTGAGAGTAAGGACAGGGGGCTTAATGAGCAGTTCTTC CAISESKDRGLNEQFF
. TRBJ1-4 . TRBV5-6 TGTGCCAGCAGCTTCCCCAGGTCCTCTGAAAAACTGTTTTTT CASSFPRSSEKLFF
. TRBJ1-6 . TRBV25-1 TGTGCCAGCGTACGGGGCATCGATTCACCCCTCCACTTT CASVRGIDSPLHF
. TRBJ2-6 TRBD1 TRBV14 TGTGCCAGCAGCCAAGATTTTGGACAGGGCTTCGGCTCTGGGGCCAACGTCCTGACTTTC CASSQDFGQGFGSGANVLTF
. TRBJ2-7 . TRBV7-3 TGTGCCAGCAGCCCGGCCCCCTCGAGGAAGGAGCAGTACTTC CASSPAPSRKEQYF
. TRBJ2-1 . TRBV25-1 TGTGCCAGCAGTGAATTATACGGTGAGCAGTTCTTC CASSELYGEQFF
. TRBJ2-2 . TRBV3-1 TGTGCCAGCAGCTCCGTCCCGGGGGCCGGGGAGCTGTTTTTT CASSSVPGAGELFF
. TRBJ1-1 . TRBV29-1 TGCAGCTCCCGTCGCGCTGGGACGGCCGGGACTGAAGCTTTCTTT CSSRRAGTAGTEAFF
. TRBJ1-1 . TRBV20-1 TGCAGTGCTAGCTACAACACTGAAGCTTTCTTT CSASYNTEAFF
once TRBJ2-5 . TRBV5-4 TGTGCCAGCAGTCTCGACAAGGGGCCTAGTGGGACCCAGTACTTC CASSLDKGPSGTQYF
. TRBJ1-2 . TRBV20-1 TGCAGTGCTAGAGAAGGAAACGGTGGCTACACCTTC CSAREGNGGYTF
. TRBJ2-3 TRBD2 TRBV29-1 TGCAGCGTTGTTGCGGGGGGGACCACAGATACGCAGTATTTT CSVVAGGTTDTQYF
. TRBJ2-3 TRBD1 TRBV29-1 TGCAGCGTTGAAGAGCAGGACAGGGGTGGTACAGATACGCAGTATTTT CSVEEQDRGGTDTQYF
. TRBJ2-1 . TRBV6-5 TGTGCCAGCAGTTACTCGGCTACCTACAATGAGCAGTTCTTC CASSYSATYNEQFF
. TRBJ1-2 . TRBV19 TGTGCCAGTACCCGCCAGGACACTTCCTTCGGCTACACCTTC CASTRQDTSFGYTF
. TRBJ1-2 . TRBV20-1 TGCAGTGCTGTCCAACTCAAGAACTATGGCTACACCTTC CSAVQLKNYGYTF
once TRBJ2-3 . TRBV30 TGTGCCTGGAGTGTACGGCGTCGCACAGATACGCAGTATTTT CAWSVRRRTDTQYF
. TRBJ2-1 . TRBV7-2 TGTGCCAGCAGCTTCTACAGGGTCGATGAGCAGTTCTTC CASSFYRVDEQFF
. TRBJ2-3 TRBD2 TRBV3-1 TGTGCCAGCAGACATAGCGGGGCCCGCACAGATACGCAGTATTTT CASRHSGARTDTQYF
once TRBJ2-1 TRBD1 TRBV19 TGTGCCAGTAGTTTACAGGGGGGTAGCTACAATGAGCAGTTCTTC CASSLQGGSYNEQFF
. TRBJ1-4 . TRBV3-1 TGTGCCAGCAGCCAATCTGCCCATGCAACTAATGAAAAACTGTTTTTT CASSQSAHATNEKLFF
. TRBJ1-2 . TRBV27 TGTGCCAGCAGTTTATTGGGAGGGGACTATGGCTACACCTTC CASSLLGGDYGYTF
. TRBJ2-7 . TRBV15 TGTGCCACCAGCAGGAATCCGGCGGGAGAGCAGTACTTC CATSRNPAGEQYF
. TRBJ2-1 . TRBV5-1 TGCGCCAGCAGCTTGGCAGGGCCCAGGGATGAGCAGTTCTTC CASSLAGPRDEQFF
. TRBJ2-7 . TRBV9 TGTGCCAGCAGCGTAGGATGGGGCACCTCCTACGAGCAGTACTTC CASSVGWGTSYEQYF
. TRBJ2-7 . TRBV15 TGTGCCACCAGCAGAGATCCAGCCTCCTACGAGCAGTACTTC CATSRDPASYEQYF
. TRBJ2-1 . TRBV4-2 TGTGCCAGCAGCCAAGATGGTGGCAGGGGCTACAATGAGCAGTTCTTC CASSQDGGRGYNEQFF
few TRBJ1-1 TRBD1 TRBV30 TGTGCCTGGAGTCGAGGGGGCGGCGGAACTGAAGCTTTCTTT CAWSRGGGGTEAFF